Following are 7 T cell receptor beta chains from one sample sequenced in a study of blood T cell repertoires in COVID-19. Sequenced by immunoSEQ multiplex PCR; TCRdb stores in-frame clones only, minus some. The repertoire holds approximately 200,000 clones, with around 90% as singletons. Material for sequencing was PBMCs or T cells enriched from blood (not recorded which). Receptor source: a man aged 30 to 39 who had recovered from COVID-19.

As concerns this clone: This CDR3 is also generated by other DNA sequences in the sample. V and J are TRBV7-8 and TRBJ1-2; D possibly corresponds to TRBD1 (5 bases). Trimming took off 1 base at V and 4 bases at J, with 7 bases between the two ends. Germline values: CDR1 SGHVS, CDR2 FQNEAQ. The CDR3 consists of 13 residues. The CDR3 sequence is CASSLGQIYGYTF. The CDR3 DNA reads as TGTGCCAGCAGCTTAGGACAGATCTATGGCTACACCTTC. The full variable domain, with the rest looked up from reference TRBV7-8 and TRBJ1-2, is GAGVSQSPRYKVAKRGQDVALRCDPISGHVSLFWYQQALGQGPEFLTYFQNEAQLDKSGLPSDRFFAERPEGSVSTLKIQRTQQEDSAVYLCASSLGQIYGYTFGSGTRLTVV.

The CDR3 coding sequence is TGTGCCAGCAGCCAAAGGGACAGACGTAACACTGAAGCTTTCTTT. As protein: CASSQRDRRNTEAFF. The chain couples TRBV3-1 (or the pseudogene TRBV3-2) to TRBJ1-1; TRBD1 agrees at 7 bases. The CDR3 is made up of 15 amino acids. V lost 2 bases to trimming and J lost 2 bases; unmatched junction nucleotides: 5. Per germline, CDR1 LGHDT and CDR2 YNNKEL (reference sequence).

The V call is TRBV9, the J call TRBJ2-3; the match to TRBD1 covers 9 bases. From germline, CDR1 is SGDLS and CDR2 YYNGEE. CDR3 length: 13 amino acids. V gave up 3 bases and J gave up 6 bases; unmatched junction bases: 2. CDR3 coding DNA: TGTGCCAGCAGCGGACAGGGGGACGATACGCAGTATTTT. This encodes CASSGQGDDTQYF.

In nucleotides, the CDR3 is TGTGCCAGCAGCCAAGCGGGAGCTGCGTACAATGAGCAGTTCTTC. Its protein is CASSQAGAAYNEQFF. This chain joins TRBV3-1 (or the pseudogene TRBV3-2) and TRBJ2-1, with D perhaps TRBD2 (6 bases). Per the germline V gene, CDR1 is LGHDT and CDR2 is YNNKEL (reference sequence). The CDR3 consists of 15 residues. V lost 1 base to trimming and J lost 4 bases, with 11 bases between them.

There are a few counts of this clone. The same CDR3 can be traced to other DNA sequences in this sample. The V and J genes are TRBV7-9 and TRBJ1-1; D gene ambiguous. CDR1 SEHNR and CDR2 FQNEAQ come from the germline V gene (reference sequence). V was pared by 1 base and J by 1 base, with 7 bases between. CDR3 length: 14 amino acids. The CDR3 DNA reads TGTGCCAGCAGCTTAGACAGCCCGAACACTGAAGCTTTCTTT. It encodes CASSLDSPNTEAFF.

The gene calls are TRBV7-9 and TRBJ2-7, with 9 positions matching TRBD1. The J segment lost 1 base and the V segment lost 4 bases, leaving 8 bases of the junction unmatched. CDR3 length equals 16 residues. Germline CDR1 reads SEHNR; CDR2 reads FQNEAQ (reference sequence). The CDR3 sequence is CASSSFVGQGSYEQYF. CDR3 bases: TGTGCCAGCAGCTCCTTCGTAGGACAGGGGTCCTACGAGCAGTACTTC.

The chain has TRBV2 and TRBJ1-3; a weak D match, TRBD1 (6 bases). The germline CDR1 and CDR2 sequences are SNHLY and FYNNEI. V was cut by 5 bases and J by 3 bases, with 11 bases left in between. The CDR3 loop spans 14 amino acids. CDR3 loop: CASSNTGFGNTIYF. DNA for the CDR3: TGTGCCAGCAGTAACACAGGGTTTGGAAACACCATATATTTT.